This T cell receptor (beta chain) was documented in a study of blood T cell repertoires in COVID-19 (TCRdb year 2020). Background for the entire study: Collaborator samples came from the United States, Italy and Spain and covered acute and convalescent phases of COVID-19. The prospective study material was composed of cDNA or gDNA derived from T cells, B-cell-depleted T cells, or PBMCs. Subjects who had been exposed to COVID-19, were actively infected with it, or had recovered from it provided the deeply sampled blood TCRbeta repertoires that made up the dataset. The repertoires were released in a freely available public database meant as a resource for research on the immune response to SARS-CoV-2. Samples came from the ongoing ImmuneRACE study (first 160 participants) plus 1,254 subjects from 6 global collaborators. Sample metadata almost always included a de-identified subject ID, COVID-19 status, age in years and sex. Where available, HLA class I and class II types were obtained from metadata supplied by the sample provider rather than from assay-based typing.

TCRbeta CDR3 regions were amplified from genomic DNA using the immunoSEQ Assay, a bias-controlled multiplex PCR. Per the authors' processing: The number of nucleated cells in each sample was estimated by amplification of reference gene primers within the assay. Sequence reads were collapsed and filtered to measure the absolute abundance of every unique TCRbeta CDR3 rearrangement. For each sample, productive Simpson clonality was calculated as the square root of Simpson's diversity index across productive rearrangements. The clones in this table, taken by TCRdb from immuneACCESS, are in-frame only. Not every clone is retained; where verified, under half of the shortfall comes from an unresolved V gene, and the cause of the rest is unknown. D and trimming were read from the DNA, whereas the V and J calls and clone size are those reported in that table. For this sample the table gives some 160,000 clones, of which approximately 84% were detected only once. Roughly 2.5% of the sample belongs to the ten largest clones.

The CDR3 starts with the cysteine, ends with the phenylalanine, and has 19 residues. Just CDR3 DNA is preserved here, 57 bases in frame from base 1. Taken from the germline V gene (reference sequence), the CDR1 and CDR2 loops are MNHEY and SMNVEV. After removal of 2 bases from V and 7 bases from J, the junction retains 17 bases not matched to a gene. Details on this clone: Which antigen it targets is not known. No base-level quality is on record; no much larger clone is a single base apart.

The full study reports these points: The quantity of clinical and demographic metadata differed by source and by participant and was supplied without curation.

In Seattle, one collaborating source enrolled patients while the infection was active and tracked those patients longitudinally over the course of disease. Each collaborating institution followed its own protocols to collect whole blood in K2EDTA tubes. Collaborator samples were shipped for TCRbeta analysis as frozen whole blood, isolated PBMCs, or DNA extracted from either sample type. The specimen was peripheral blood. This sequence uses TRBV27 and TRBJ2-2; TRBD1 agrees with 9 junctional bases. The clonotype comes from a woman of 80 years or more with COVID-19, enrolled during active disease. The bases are TGTGCCAGCAGTTTAAGGCCAATGGGACAGGGATCGTGGAACGGGGAGCTGTTTTTT. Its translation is CASSLRPMGQGSWNGELFF.